This TCR beta chain stems from a study of T-cell memory formation after mild COVID-19. Study outcomes and limitations: Some responding clones appeared in pre-infection memory, suggesting cross-reactive memory joined.

From the 5' RACE reads, TCRdb called clonotypes with MiXCR, one entry per CDR3 protein. The sample contains about 200,000 distinct CDR3 sequences, 9.5% of which appear only once. In this sample, this clonotype turned up many times. The antigen is not known. The source is a man between 18 and 35 years old who had mild COVID-19 (a few samples of this study predate the infection). Cell type and time point are not known. Sequenced input: PBMCs or a T cell subset sorted from them (not recorded which).

This CDR3 reads CASSLDRAYEQYF. CDR3 in DNA: TGTGCCAGCAGCCTAGACCGCGCCTACGAGCAGTACTTC. The rearrangement links TRBV6-5 to TRBJ2-7; D is undetermined. The CDR3 is 13 amino acids. CDR1 MNHEY and CDR2 SVGAGI come from the germline V gene. Trimming stripped 6 bases from V and 2 bases from J, with 11 bases between.